This T cell receptor beta chain was recorded in a study of blood T cell repertoires in COVID-19. Per the germline V gene, CDR1 is SGHVS and CDR2 is FNYEAQ. CDR3 length equals 16 residues. Trimming took 4 bases from V and 7 from J; bases not matched to a gene: 4. Authors' processing steps: Amplifying reference gene primers gave estimates of nucleated cell counts. The repertoire was sequenced with immunoSEQ multiplex PCR; TCRdb's copy has only in-frame clones and lacks some. V, J and clone size are those of that table, while D and trimming were read from the DNA. The sample yields approximately 200,000 clones, roughly four fifths seen once. All enrollees were roughly 18 to 100 years old and from 24 US areas. Assignment of participants to cohorts was predicated upon participant-reported clinical history.

Source material: PBMCs or T cells enriched from blood (not recorded which). The gene calls are TRBV7-6 and TRBJ2-2; TRBD2 matches 15 bases. The TCR originated in a man aged 35-49 years who had recovered from COVID-19. The CDR3 region is CASSWTSGRAGGELFF. The CDR3 DNA reads as TGTGCCAGCAGCTGGACTAGCGGGAGGGCAGGCGGGGAGCTGTTTTTT.